This T cell receptor (beta chain) was captured in a study of technical replicates of blood from a handful of donors. The germline CDR1 and CDR2 sequences are DFQATT and SNEGSKA (reference sequence). The CDR3 is 11 residues long. Only in-frame clones appear in the TCRdb table, and some are missing; sequencing was by immunoSEQ multiplex PCR. The data contain tens of thousands of clones, over 90% of them singletons. This TCR derives from a human donor in good health. Input material: T cells isolated from PBMCs. J is TRBJ1-1 and V is TRBV20-1; D is unclear. In DNA form, the CDR3 reads TGCAGCCTGTTTGGGAGGACTGAAGCTTTCTTT. Translation: CSLFGRTEAFF.